The next 2 T cell receptor beta chains were all read from a single sample in a study of CD8 T cells in Susac syndrome. An input of about 0.5 to 1 ug of RNA was subjected to reverse transcription using random hexamers. Via MiXCR, TCRdb re-called the immunoSEQ multiplex PCR reads, giving one row per CDR3 protein. In the table there are over 150,000 distinct CDR3 sequences, 90% to 95% of which are singletons. Source material: CD4+ T cells from PBMCs. All receptors derive from a human donor with multiple sclerosis.

DNA of the CDR3: TGCAGCGTTGATATAGGAGCGGGGGAGAGCAATGAGCAGTTCTTC. Translated, it gives CSVDIGAGESNEQFF. The chain employs TRBV29-1 and TRBJ2-1, with 8 bases matching TRBD2. From germline, CDR1 is SQVTM and CDR2 ANQGSEA. The CDR3 totals 15 residues. The trim removed 3 bases at V and 6 bases at J, leaving 10 bases unmatched.

J is TRBJ2-6 and V is TRBV4-1, with D maybe TRBD2 (5 bases). Germline CDR1 and CDR2: MGHRA and YSYEKL. V dropped 4 bases and J dropped 0 bases, with 13 bases sitting between them. This CDR3 is 17 amino acids long. The CDR3 spells CASSRLDWSSGANVLTF. In DNA form, the CDR3 reads TGCGCCAGCAGCCGATTGGACTGGTCCTCTGGGGCCAACGTCCTGACTTTC.